A selection of T cell receptor beta chains follows, all from one sample in a study of OX40 agonist ivuxolimab in advanced cancers. Clones were read by immunoSEQ multiplex PCR, and TCRdb kept only the in-frame ones, dropping some. Of about 82,000 clones listed, 86% are singletons. The sample consisted of CD4+ or CD8+ T cells sorted from blood, taken in a trial of the OX40 agonist ivuxolimab. The receptors shown here come from an adult with an advanced solid tumor such as melanoma, head and neck, liver or kidney cancer. The CDR3 runs from the conserved cysteine through the conserved F or W. A D gene is named only where the DNA matches it firmly. Expanded clones are given a class, and other clones once, few, many or no size at all.

size	V	J	D	CDR3	DNA
NA	TRBV7-6	TRBJ2-5	NA	CASSHGGGRMETQYF	TGTGCCAGCAGCCATGGGGGGGGGCGCATGGAGACCCAGTACTTC
few	TRBV2	TRBJ1-5	TRBD1	CAGGTTGGPNQPQHF	TGTGCCGGCGGGACGACAGGGGGCCCCAATCAGCCCCAGCATTTT
NA	TRBV30	TRBJ1-5	NA	CAWSPRQNQPQHF	TGTGCCTGGAGCCCGAGACAGAATCAGCCCCAGCATTTT
NA	TRBV7-2	TRBJ1-2	NA	CASEPSGLYGYTF	TGTGCCAGCGAGCCCTCGGGCCTCTATGGCTACACCTTC
NA	TRBV27	TRBJ2-5	NA	CASTSSLGQETQYF	TGTGCCAGCACTTCGAGTTTGGGACAAGAGACCCAGTACTTC
NA	TRBV30	TRBJ1-1	NA	CAWSVGDGKGAFF	TGTGCCTGGAGTGTGGGGGATGGAAAGGGAGCTTTCTTT
NA	TRBV6-6	TRBJ2-5	TRBD2	CASSSGGSQETQYF	TGTGCCAGCAGTTCGGGAGGGTCCCAAGAGACCCAGTACTTC
NA	TRBV9	TRBJ1-1	NA	CASSLRGRNTEAFF	TGTGCCAGCAGCCTAAGAGGGAGGAACACTGAAGCTTTCTTT
NA	TRBV25-1	TRBJ2-1	TRBD1	CASKMGQGGNEQFF	TGTGCCAGCAAGATGGGACAGGGCGGTAATGAGCAGTTCTTC
NA	TRBV11-2	TRBJ1-1	NA	CASSLLGRTEAFF	TGTGCCAGCAGCTTACTGGGGCGAACTGAAGCTTTCTTT
NA	TRBV27	TRBJ1-1	NA	CASSLAGMNTEAFF	TGTGCCAGCAGTTTGGCGGGGATGAACACTGAAGCTTTCTTT
NA	TRBV5-8	TRBJ1-5	NA	CASSRQKGHQPQHF	TGTGCCAGCAGCAGGCAAAAGGGGCATCAGCCCCAGCATTTT
NA	TRBV7-2	TRBJ2-3	TRBD2	CASSSSGRAGRSTDTQYF	TGTGCCAGCAGCTCTAGCGGGAGGGCCGGTCGAAGCACAGATACGCAGTATTTT
NA	TRBV18	TRBJ2-3	NA	CATGRTSTDTQYF	TGTGCCACTGGTCGTACTAGCACAGATACGCAGTATTTT
NA	TRBV4-2	TRBJ1-1	TRBD1	CASSLGTGSGTEAFF	TGTGCCAGCAGCTTAGGGACAGGGTCGGGCACTGAAGCTTTCTTT
NA	TRBV6-5	TRBJ2-3	NA	CASSYGVTQYF	TGTGCCAGCAGTTATGGAGTGACGCAGTATTTT
NA	TRBV18	TRBJ1-5	TRBD1	CASSRDSDRQPQHF	TGTGCCAGCTCCCGGGACAGCGACCGTCAGCCCCAGCATTTT
once	TRBV5-1	TRBJ2-7	TRBD1	CASSVRDRGQYEQYF	TGCGCCAGCAGCGTCCGGGACAGGGGGCAGTACGAGCAGTACTTC
NA	TRBV7-9	TRBJ2-3	NA	CASSLIADTQYF	TGTGCCAGCAGCTTAATTGCAGATACGCAGTATTTT
NA	TRBV11-2	TRBJ2-5	NA	CASSLDHVPRETQYF	TGTGCCAGCAGCTTAGATCATGTGCCCCGGGAGACCCAGTACTTC
NA	TRBV5-1	TRBJ1-1	NA	CASSLDPSLSTEAFF	TGCGCCAGCAGCTTGGACCCATCTCTTTCGACTGAAGCTTTCTTT
NA	TRBV5-6	TRBJ2-2	NA	CASSLVGGRRNTGELFF	TGTGCCAGCAGCTTGGTTGGGGGCAGGAGGAACACCGGGGAGCTGTTTTTT
NA	TRBV4-3	TRBJ2-1	TRBD2	CASSQATGREAVYNEQFF	TGCGCCAGCAGCCAAGCCACGGGGCGGGAGGCGGTCTACAATGAGCAGTTCTTC
NA	TRBV15	TRBJ1-6	NA	CATSRGQPNNSPLHF	TGTGCCACCAGCAGAGGACAACCCAATAATTCACCCCTCCACTTT
NA	TRBV4-1	TRBJ1-3	TRBD1	CASSQDFYRGGGNTIYF	TGCGCCAGCAGCCAAGATTTCTACAGGGGCGGTGGAAACACCATATATTTT
NA	TRBV9	TRBJ1-2	NA	CASGTPWGDPNYGYTF	TGTGCCAGCGGGACCCCTTGGGGGGATCCCAACTATGGCTACACCTTC
once	TRBV7-2	TRBJ2-5	NA	CASSYSSTGVETQYF	TGTGCCAGCAGCTACTCCAGCACGGGTGTGGAGACCCAGTACTTC
NA	TRBV4-2	TRBJ2-2	NA	CASSQGQGTGELFF	TGTGCCAGCAGCCAAGGGCAAGGGACCGGGGAGCTGTTTTTT
few	TRBV19	TRBJ2-3	NA	CASGSWTSTDTQYF	TGTGCCAGTGGGTCGTGGACTAGCACAGATACGCAGTATTTT
NA	TRBV28	TRBJ1-1	NA	CASSFSRYEAFF	TGTGCCAGCAGTTTTTCTCGTTATGAAGCTTTCTTT
once	TRBV7-9	TRBJ2-5	NA	CASSRASGETQYF	TGTGCCAGCAGCCGGGCCTCGGGAGAGACCCAGTACTTC
NA	TRBV27	TRBJ2-7	NA	CASSLSGSSYEQYF	TGTGCCAGCAGTTTGAGTGGGAGCTCCTACGAGCAGTACTTC
few	TRBV7-3	TRBJ2-1	TRBD2	CASSLGVRLAGSSSYNEQFF	TGTGCCAGCAGCTTAGGTGTCCGACTAGCGGGGTCGAGCTCCTACAATGAGCAGTTCTTC
few	TRBV7-8	TRBJ2-3	TRBD2	CASSLWTRLAGEKDTQYF	TGTGCCAGCAGCCTATGGACCCGACTAGCGGGAGAAAAAGATACGCAGTATTTT
once	TRBV9	TRBJ1-4	NA	CASSVGGTNEKLFF	TGTGCCAGCAGCGTAGGAGGAACTAATGAAAAACTGTTTTTT
once	TRBV18	TRBJ1-6	TRBD1	CASSPRDSGSPLHF	TGTGCCAGCTCACCGAGGGACAGCGGTTCACCCCTCCACTTT
NA	TRBV7-9	TRBJ1-1	NA	CASSLDSGRAGWMNTEAFF	TGTGCCAGCAGCTTAGATTCCGGGAGGGCAGGATGGATGAACACTGAAGCTTTCTTT
NA	TRBV5-1	TRBJ2-3	NA	CASSLGRTRTSTDTQYF	TGCGCCAGCAGCTTGGGCCGAACTCGAACTAGCACAGATACGCAGTATTTT
NA	TRBV19	TRBJ2-1	TRBD2	CASSISSGSFNEQFF	TGTGCCAGTAGTATTTCTAGCGGGAGCTTCAATGAGCAGTTCTTC
NA	TRBV10-3	TRBJ1-4	TRBD1	CATRDLGQDGEKLFF	TGTGCCACCCGGGATCTGGGACAGGATGGTGAAAAACTGTTTTTT
NA	TRBV7-9	TRBJ2-2	NA	CASAYRSSNTGELFF	TGTGCCAGCGCTTACAGGTCTTCGAACACCGGGGAGCTGTTTTTT